Presented here are 3 T cell receptor beta chains from one specimen sequenced in a study of blood T cells in healthy people across ages. The second PCR ran 7 to 11 cycles with a sample-barcoded 5' primer and J-beta primers. From the 5' RACE reads, TCRdb called clonotypes with MiXCR, one entry per CDR3 protein. The sample lists 630,000 or so distinct CDR3 sequences, less than 35% occurring once. Sequences were obtained from blood. The receptors come from a woman aged 80 or older in good health.

The CDR3 region has the DNA TGTGCCAGCAGGGCTCGGGGTTACAGTGAAGCTTTCTTT. It codes for CASRARGYSEAFF. The chain couples TRBV12-3 or TRBV12-4 to TRBJ1-1; D remains unclear. Trimming removed 6 bases at V and 7 bases at J, with 15 bases between. The CDR3 consists of 13 residues.

This clonotype has just a few counts. The chain combines TRBV10-3 with TRBJ1-2; D might be TRBD1 (5 bases). V was clipped by 4 bases and J by 4 bases, with 37 bases between them. Germline lookup yields CDR1 ENHRY and CDR2 SYGVKD. The CDR3 covers 22 residues. The CDR3 protein is CAISVGPIVGRAGTLLGYGYTF. CDR3 DNA sequence: TGTGCCATCAGTGTGGGTCCAATTGTTGGTCGTGCAGGGACGCTTCTAGGCTATGGCTACACCTTC.

The chain has TRBV5-6 and TRBJ2-3; 11 bases fit TRBD2. The CDR3 has 17 residues. CDR1 and CDR2 from the germline V gene are SGHDT and YYEEEE. With 0 bases clipped from V and 2 bases from J, the junction kept 5 bases outside the gene matches. The CDR3 nucleotides read TGTGCCAGCAGCTTGGAACTAGCGGGAGACTCCACAGATACGCAGTATTTT. This sequence encodes CASSLELAGDSTDTQYF.